Following are 11 T cell receptor beta chains from one sample sequenced in a study of tumor-infiltrating lymphocytes in oesophageal squamous cell carcinoma. TCRdb redid the calling of the PCR reads with MiXCR, one entry per CDR3 protein. The table lists around 20,000 distinct CDR3 sequences, roughly 36% of them singletons. The specimen sequenced was esophageal tumor tissue. These receptors all stem from a male donor with esophageal squamous cell carcinoma.

On this clonotype: This CDR3 fails to terminate in the conserved phenylalanine or tryptophan, so it likely reflects a read error. The DNA is left out, because the CDR3 cannot be placed on it with certainty; the CDR3 is given as TCRdb lists it. The chain couples TRBV6-9 to TRBJ2-1; the table's D gene call, TRBD1, was not cross checked with the DNA. The CDR3 has 16 residues if both end residues are counted. Germline loops: CDR1 MNHGY, CDR2 SVAAGI. The CDR3 loop reads CASRPPSWSYGYTFGS.

This clonotype was detected many times. The rearrangement joins TRBV6-1 to TRBJ2-7; possible D gene TRBD1, 6 bases. This CDR3 comprises 12 residues. Germline-derived CDR1 and CDR2 are MNHNS and SASEGT. The V end lost 10 bases, the J end lost 2 bases, and 12 bases lay between the germline ends. The CDR3 region is CATRTETYEQYF. In nucleotides, the CDR3 is TGTGCCACCCGGACAGAAACCTACGAGCAGTACTTC.

This rearrangement joins TRBV27 to TRBJ1-6; no definite D call. This CDR3 is built from 14 residues. The V end was cut by 6 bases, the J end by 7 bases, with 13 bases between. The germline V gene has CDR1 MNHEY and CDR2 SMNVEV (reference sequence). The CDR3 sequence: CASRVGFHNSPLHF. CDR3 sequence (DNA): TGTGCCAGCAGAGTGGGCTTCCACAATTCACCCCTCCACTTT.

J is TRBJ2-1 and V is TRBV6-1, with TRBD2 matching over 7 bases. The CDR3 extends over 14 amino acids. The V segment lost 5 bases and the J segment 13 bases; nucleotides outside the gene matches: 14. The germline V gene encodes CDR1 MNHNS and CDR2 SASEGT. The CDR3 region is CASSSILATETQFF. DNA for the CDR3: TGTGCCAGCAGTTCTATACTAGCGACAGAGACCCAGTTCTTC.

The table lists this clonotype with a count of one. In this CDR3 the conserved last residue, phenylalanine or tryptophan, is missing, so a read error is likely. The DNA is omitted, as the CDR3 cannot be located on it reliably, and the CDR3 follows TCRdb's listing. The V gene is TRBV7-2, the J gene TRBJ2-7; TRBD1 reflects the table's D call only, with no check against the DNA. Germline V gene sequence: CDR1 SGHTA, CDR2 FQGNSA. The CDR3 is made up of 19 amino acids, end residues included. The CDR3 sequence is CASSLPTGTGNYNEQFFGS.

This clonotype showed up many times. The chain uses TRBV5-4 and TRBJ2-5; TRBD2 aligns across 10 bases. Matching the DNA end better, TRBJ2-7 makes the J call doubtful. Germline CDR1 SGHNT, CDR2 YYREEE (reference sequence). The CDR3 is made up of 15 amino acids. The CDR3 region is CASSLGLAGTYEQYF. In DNA, the CDR3 is TGTGCCAGCAGCTTGGGACTAGCGGGTACCTACGAGCAGTACTTC.

The CDR3 region has the DNA TGTGCCAGCAGCATCGGACAGGGAACCTACGAGCAGTTTTTT. This gives the protein CASSIGQGTYEQFF. The chain is built from TRBV7-3 and TRBJ1-4; TRBD1 aligns across 8 bases. Germline loops: CDR1 SGHTA, CDR2 FQGTGA. The CDR3 runs 14 residues. The trim removed 5 bases at V and 16 bases at J, leaving 15 bases unmatched.

Concerning this clonotype: A junction end diverges from the germline sequence, so it may reflect a read error. The gene calls are TRBV7-2 and TRBJ2-5, with D perhaps matching TRBD1 (5 bases). The CDR3 consists of 15 residues. The V gene's germline CDR1 is SGHTA and CDR2 FQGNSA. The CDR3 region has the DNA TGTGCCAGCAGTTCAACAGGATGGGGTAATTCACCCCTCCACTTC. Amino acids: CASSSTGWGNSPLHF.

The rearrangement links TRBV7-2 to TRBJ2-1; no clear D. The DNA end lines up better with TRBJ2-7; the J call may be wrong. From germline, CDR1 is SGHTA and CDR2 FQGNSA. The CDR3 has 13 residues. CDR3 bases: TGTGCCAGCAGCTTAGACGCGGCAGATACGCAGTACTTC. Protein sequence: CASSLDAADTQYF.

This clonotype ranks as large. V and J are TRBV7-2 and TRBJ2-7, with TRBD1 matching 7 bases. The CDR3 runs 14 residues. Germline CDR1 SGHTA, CDR2 FQGNSA. Trimming at V came to 5 bases and at J to 1 base, leaving 5 bases not matched to a gene. The CDR3 spells CASSTDRQSYEQYF. The CDR3 coding sequence is TGTGCCAGCAGCACGGACAGGCAATCCTACGAGCAGTACTTC.

The rearrangement links TRBV7-2 to TRBJ2-7, with 9 bases matching TRBD2. Gene TRBJ2-1 matches the end of the DNA better, so the J call may be wrong. Germline CDR1 is SGHTA and CDR2 is FQGNSA. The CDR3 sequence is 16 residues long. Here the CDR3 DNA reads TGTGCCAGCAGCTTAGTCGGAGCGGGAGGAAGGAATGAGCAGTTCTTC. It is translated as CASSLVGAGGRNEQFF.